This record covers a single T cell receptor (beta chain). The trim removed 5 bases at V and 2 bases at J, leaving 1 base unmatched. The germline gives CDR1 SEHNR, CDR2 FQNEAQ (reference sequence). The CDR3 has 14 amino acids. This sample is part of a study of cytomegalovirus exposure and HLA in healthy donors. Across the whole study: When roughly 420 donors were genotyped, more than 70% of them were found to fall in the Caucasian-associated ancestry cluster.

The PCR had 60 Vbeta and 13 Jbeta primers. Repertoires were generated with immunoSEQ multiplex PCR, while TCRdb's copy carries only in-frame clones and drops some. The sample has 130,000 or so clones, 65% to 90% seen once. The source material was PBMCs. This TCR was sampled from a woman aged 18-35 years in good health and CMV-seropositive. This sequence joins TRBV7-9 and TRBJ2-5; 11 bases map to TRBD2. CDR3 nucleotide sequence: TGTGCCAGCAGCCCTAGCGGGGGGCAAGAGACCCAGTACTTC. Protein sequence: CASSPSGGQETQYF. Full variable domain (rest looked up from reference TRBV7-9 and TRBJ2-5): DTGVSQNPRHKITKRGQNVTFRCDPISEHNRLYWYRQTLGQGPEFLTYFQNEAQLEKSRLLSDRFSAERPKGSFSTLEIQRTEQGDSAMYLCASSPSGGQETQYFGPGTRLLVL.